There are a few counts of the clone carrying this T cell receptor (beta chain). The antigen remains undetermined. This sample is drawn from a study of T-cell memory formation after mild COVID-19. Study-wide results and limits: Clones from the second wave (peaking day 37) had unconfirmed SARS-CoV-2 specificity. The main location of contracting CD4+ clones was CM and EM, and that of contracting CD8+ clones was EMRA.

TCRdb re-called the 5' RACE reads with MiXCR, one entry per CDR3 protein. Found here are approximately 210,000 distinct CDR3 sequences, 27% of them singletons; the top ten hold approximately 10%. The source of this sequence is an adult woman who had mild COVID-19 (a few samples of this study predate the infection). Cell type and time point are not known. Specimen: PBMCs or a T cell subset sorted from them (not recorded which).

Here the CDR3 DNA reads TGTGCCAGCAGCTTAGCAGGTGTCGCGGGAGGGGAGCAGTACTTC. Protein sequence: CASSLAGVAGGEQYF. V and J are TRBV7-9 and TRBJ2-7; TRBD2 matches at 9 bases. After removal of 0 bases from V and 7 bases from J, the junction contained 7 bases not matched to a gene. The CDR3 is 15 amino acids. Looked up from germline, CDR1 is SEHNR and CDR2 is FQNEAQ (reference sequence).